This T cell receptor beta chain was captured in a study of cytotoxic CD8 clonotypes in ibrutinib-treated CLL. Profiling relied on immunoSEQ multiplex PCR, and the TCRdb table lists in-frame clones only, not all of them. This table has hundreds of thousands of clones, 70% appearing once. V shed 7 bases and J shed 1 base, with 10 bases lying between them. CDR1 is WSHSY and CDR2 is SAAADI in the germline V gene. The CDR3 extends over 13 amino acids. V gene TRBV10-2 combines with J gene TRBJ2-5; D unclear. The clonotype comes from a human donor with chronic lymphocytic leukemia. Sequencing used PBMCs, obtained after 24 months of ibrutinib treatment. CDR3: CASKGTAQETQYF. The CDR3 nucleotides read TGCGCCAGCAAGGGCACAGCCCAAGAGACCCAGTACTTC.